These 30 T cell receptor beta chains were all obtained from the same sample, sequenced in a study of control samples from healthy donors and cancer patients. Method: immunoSEQ multiplex PCR; TCRdb's copy keeps in-frame clones and lacks some. The sample consists of 50,000 to 75,000 clones, around 90% of them appearing once. Sequenced sample: PBMCs. The receptors were sampled from a man aged 55 to 70 with colorectal cancer.

V and J are TRBV18 and TRBJ2-3; D ambiguous. CDR1 and CDR2 (germline): KGHSH, LQKENI. This CDR3 spans 14 amino acids. V was trimmed by 3 bases and J by 2 bases, leaving 9 bases between them. In DNA, the CDR3 is TGTGCCAGCTCACCCGCACCCCCCACAGATACGCAGTATTTT. It codes for CASSPAPPTDTQYF.

The chain uses TRBV6-5 and TRBJ2-2; 8 bases line up with TRBD2. CDR1 and CDR2 (germline): MNHEY, SVGAGI. Trimming took 9 bases from V and 5 from J; bases not matched to a gene: 5. CDR3 length: 13 residues. This CDR3 reads CARVAGPTGELFF. The CDR3 coding sequence is TGTGCCAGAGTAGCGGGGCCAACCGGGGAGCTGTTTTTT.

The V call is TRBV7-9, the J call TRBJ1-5; D call uncertain. V lost 1 base and J 6 bases, leaving 4 bases between the germline ends. Germline V lookup: CDR1 SEHNR, CDR2 FQNEAQ (reference sequence). The CDR3 has 12 residues. The CDR3 region is CASSLGGQPQHF. Written as DNA, the CDR3 is TGTGCCAGCAGCTTAGGAGGTCAGCCCCAGCATTTT. Looking up the rest from reference TRBV7-9 and TRBJ1-5 gives the full variable domain: DTGVSQNPRHKITKRGQNVTFRCDPISEHNRLYWYRQTLGQGPEFLTYFQNEAQLEKSRLLSDRFSAERPKGSFSTLEIQRTEQGDSAMYLCASSLGGQPQHFGDGTRLSIL.

The J gene is TRBJ2-2, the V gene TRBV10-3; a possible D gene is TRBD1 (6 bases). This CDR3 spans 17 amino acids. The V end lost 7 bases, the J end lost 4 bases, and 22 bases lay between the germline ends. Germline lookup yields CDR1 ENHRY and CDR2 SYGVKD. CDR3 sequence: CAITPSLQGLSTGELFF. CDR3 nucleotides: TGTGCCATCACTCCTTCATTACAGGGTCTTAGCACCGGGGAGCTGTTTTTT.

CDR3 DNA sequence: TGTGCCAGCATGGGGAGGGGGCCAGGGGAAAAACTGTTTTTT. It specifies CASMGRGPGEKLFF. The chain links TRBV27 to TRBJ1-4; TRBD1 agrees at 7 bases. Germline CDR1 reads MNHEY; CDR2 reads SMNVEV (reference sequence). The CDR3 is made up of 14 amino acids. The ends lost 7 bases at V and 8 bases at J; junction bases unmatched: 10.

CDR3 amino acids: CASSHPTADNSPLHF. As DNA, the CDR3 is TGCGCCAGCAGCCACCCGACTGCAGATAATTCACCCCTCCACTTT. This chain joins TRBV4-1 and TRBJ1-6; D not certain. CDR3 length: 15 residues. Germline V gene sequence: CDR1 MGHRA, CDR2 YSYEKL. Between the trimmed V and J ends, which lost 3 bases and 5 bases, there was a span of 11 bases.

The chain uses TRBV5-5 and TRBJ2-6; D gene unclear. The CDR3 loop spans 15 amino acids. The V end lost 4 bases, the J end lost 1 base, and 9 bases lay between the germline ends. From germline, CDR1 is SGHKS and CDR2 YYEKEE (reference sequence). CDR3 loop: CASSLTVSGANVLTF. In DNA, the CDR3 is TGTGCCAGCAGCCTTACAGTTTCTGGGGCCAACGTCCTGACTTTC.

The genes are TRBV18 and TRBJ1-2; no definite D call. V shed 3 bases and J shed 8 bases, with 10 bases lying between them. The germline V gene encodes CDR1 KGHSH and CDR2 LQKENI. This CDR3 has 12 residues. CDR3 coding DNA: TGTGCCAGCTCACCGGAGCAGCAAGGCTACACCTTC. This gives the protein CASSPEQQGYTF.

This clone appeared a few times. The chain has TRBV4-1 and TRBJ1-5; 10 nucleotides match TRBD1. The CDR3 has 19 residues. Trimming cost V 4 bases and J 2 bases; bases outside gene matches: 14. CDR1 MGHRA and CDR2 YSYEKL come from the germline V gene. The DNA for the CDR3 is TGCGCCAGCAGCCCCTCATTAGGCGGGACAGGGGTGGGCAATCAGCCCCAGCATTTT. It yields the protein CASSPSLGGTGVGNQPQHF.

The chain links TRBV5-1 to TRBJ2-2, with D possibly matching TRBD1 (6 bases). The V end lost 3 bases, the J end lost 0 bases, and 12 bases lay between the germline ends. Germline V gives CDR1 SGHRS, CDR2 YFSETQ. This CDR3 contains 16 residues. CDR3 amino acids: CASSSQGLPNTGELFF. The CDR3 nucleotides read TGCGCCAGCAGCTCCCAGGGGTTGCCGAACACCGGGGAGCTGTTTTTT.

The chain's CDR3 is CASSQDFGQGYTF. The CDR3 DNA is TGTGCCAGCAGCCAAGATTTCGGGCAGGGCTACACCTTC. The V call is TRBV4-2, the J call TRBJ1-2; D gene ambiguous. The CDR3 consists of 13 residues. Germline assignment: CDR1 LGHNA and CDR2 YNFKEQ. V was shortened by 0 bases and J by 8 bases, with 10 bases between the two germline ends.

CDR3: CASSLKGGLVGELFF. CDR3 DNA sequence: TGTGCCAGCAGCTTGAAAGGGGGTTTGGTCGGGGAGCTGTTTTTT. The chain uses TRBV5-4 and TRBJ2-2; maybe TRBD1 (6 bases). Germline CDR1 is SGHNT and CDR2 is YYREEE (reference sequence). The CDR3 spans 15 residues. The ends were cut back, 1 base at V and 7 bases at J, with 14 bases in the middle.

The gene calls are TRBV11-3 and TRBJ2-3; perhaps TRBD2 as D (6 bases). Between the trimmed V and J ends, which lost 2 bases and 2 bases, there was a span of 11 bases. Germline assignment: CDR1 SGHNT and CDR2 YENEEA. This CDR3 is built from 15 residues. The CDR3 here is CASSLRGRLTDTQYF. CDR3 coding DNA: TGTGCCAGCAGCTTACGGGGGAGACTCACAGATACGCAGTATTTT.

CDR3 sequence (DNA): TGTGCCAGCAGTTCGATTAGCTGGCAGAGCTCCTACGAGCAGTACTTC. Its protein product is CASSSISWQSSYEQYF. The chain employs TRBV27 and TRBJ2-7; no definite D call. This CDR3 has 16 residues. Germline V CDR1 and CDR2: MNHEY, SMNVEV (reference sequence). Deletions cut 4 bases from V and 0 bases from J, with 16 bases between.

The rearrangement joins TRBV6-6 to TRBJ1-2, with D possibly TRBD1 on 5 matching bases. The ends were cut back, 2 bases at V and 4 bases at J, with 8 bases in the middle. Germline CDR1 reads MNHNY; CDR2 reads SVGAGI (reference sequence). The CDR3 length is 13 residues. The CDR3 loop reads CASSYGGVYGYTF. The DNA of the CDR3 is TGTGCCAGCAGTTACGGAGGGGTCTATGGCTACACCTTC.

The gene calls are TRBV18 and TRBJ2-2, with 7 bases that match TRBD1. This CDR3 comprises 13 residues. Germline trimming cut 4 bases from V and 4 bases from J; bases unmatched to any gene: 0. CDR1 is KGHSH, CDR2 LQKENI, per germline. CDR3 amino acids: CASSRDSTGELFF. The CDR3, as DNA: TGTGCCAGCTCACGGGACAGCACCGGGGAGCTGTTTTTT.

As for this clone: Other DNA sequences in this specimen translate into the identical CDR3. V gene TRBV18 combines with J gene TRBJ2-1; 11 bases match TRBD1. V was pared by 3 bases and J by 4 bases, with 2 bases of the junction left unmatched. The CDR3 runs to 15 residues. Looked up from germline, CDR1 is KGHSH and CDR2 is LQKENI. The CDR3 DNA is TGTGCCAGCTCACCGGGACAGGGGGGGTACAATGAGCAGTTCTTC. As protein: CASSPGQGGYNEQFF.

The chain recombines TRBV11-2 with TRBJ1-4; the match to TRBD1 covers 7 bases. Trimming cost V 5 bases and J 4 bases; bases outside gene matches: 4. CDR1 and CDR2 from the germline V gene are SGHAT and FQNNGV. The CDR3 contains 14 residues. CDR3 protein: CASSQGVVNEKLFF. The CDR3 nucleotides read TGTGCCAGCAGCCAGGGGGTCGTTAATGAAAAACTGTTTTTT.

The chain uses TRBV18 and TRBJ1-4; perhaps TRBD1 as D (6 bases). The germline V gene has CDR1 KGHSH and CDR2 LQKENI. CDR3 length: 14 residues. The V gene lost 5 bases and the J gene lost 3 bases, with 10 bases spanning the gap. CDR3 loop: CASSSTGPNEKLFF. As DNA, the CDR3 is TGTGCCAGCTCATCGACAGGTCCTAATGAAAAACTGTTTTTT.

The chain combines TRBV7-2 with TRBJ1-2; D gene unclear. The CDR3 extends over 17 amino acids. The ends were cut back, 7 bases at V and 3 bases at J, with 24 bases in the middle. The germline CDR1 and CDR2 sequences are SGHTA and FQGNSA. The CDR3 loop reads CASTDSYSGLGYYGYTF. The CDR3 nucleotides read TGTGCCAGCACCGATTCTTATTCCGGACTAGGTTACTATGGCTACACCTTC.

The chain couples TRBV27 to TRBJ2-7, with 8 bases lining up with TRBD2. V gave up 3 bases and J gave up 2 bases; unmatched junction bases: 9. Germline CDR1 MNHEY, CDR2 SMNVEV (reference sequence). This CDR3 is built from 16 residues. The CDR3 nucleotides read TGTGCCAGCAGTTTCTCTTTCGGGAGGGGGACCTACGAGCAGTACTTC. Amino acids: CASSFSFGRGTYEQYF.

The genes are TRBV5-8 and TRBJ2-2; D is undetermined. The germline V gene encodes CDR1 SGHTS and CDR2 YDEGEE. The V gene lost 0 bases and the J gene lost 2 bases, with 14 bases spanning the gap. The CDR3 sequence is 17 residues long. CDR3 region: CASSLVFGPVNTGELFF. Here the CDR3 DNA reads TGTGCCAGCAGCTTGGTGTTCGGACCAGTAAACACCGGGGAGCTGTTTTTT. Based on the CDR3 plus reference TRBV5-8 and TRBJ2-2, the full variable domain is EAGVTQSPTHLIKTRGQQATLRCSPISGHTSVYWYQQALGLGLQFLLWYDEGEERNRGNFPPRFSGRQFPNYSSELNVNALELEDSALYLCASSLVFGPVNTGELFFGEGSRLTVL.

This chain connects TRBV11-2 to TRBJ2-7, with D possibly being TRBD1 or TRBD2 (5 bases each). Trimming stripped 5 bases from V and 2 bases from J, with 16 bases between. Germline loops: CDR1 SGHAT, CDR2 FQNNGV. There are 15 residues in the CDR3. CDR3 nucleotide sequence: TGTGCCAGCAGCCCCCCGGGACGGGGAGCCTACGAGCAGTACTTC. Protein: CASSPPGRGAYEQYF.

The V and J genes are TRBV7-6 and TRBJ2-2, with 7 bases matching TRBD1. The ends lost 1 base at V and 4 bases at J; junction bases unmatched: 3. The CDR3 loop spans 15 amino acids. The V gene's germline CDR1 is SGHVS and CDR2 FNYEAQ. This CDR3 reads CASSLEAGGTGELFF. CDR3 in DNA: TGTGCCAGCAGCTTAGAGGCAGGGGGCACCGGGGAGCTGTTTTTT.

The V gene is TRBV9, the J gene TRBJ2-5, with 8 bases matching TRBD2. The CDR3 is 15 residues long. Looked up from germline, CDR1 is SGDLS and CDR2 is YYNGEE. The J segment lost 5 bases and the V segment lost 4 bases, leaving 10 bases of the junction unmatched. This chain's CDR3 is CASSPTGGPEETQYF. The CDR3 nucleotides are TGTGCCAGCAGCCCCACGGGGGGGCCGGAGGAGACCCAGTACTTC.

The CDR3 DNA is TGTGCCAGCAGTGAAGTCGTTGGGGTCTATAATTCACCCCTCCACTTT. This codes for CASSEVVGVYNSPLHF. The gene calls are TRBV6-1 and TRBJ1-6; no firm D call. The V end lost 1 base, the J end lost 3 bases, and 10 bases lay between the germline ends. Germline loops: CDR1 MNHNS, CDR2 SASEGT. There are 16 residues in the CDR3.

Comments on this clone: The same CDR3 is also encoded by other DNA sequences in this sample. The rearrangement joins TRBV3-1 (or the pseudogene TRBV3-2) to TRBJ2-3, with D perhaps matching TRBD2 (6 bases). Germline assignment: CDR1 LGHDT and CDR2 YNNKEL (reference sequence). Trimming left V 4 bases short and J 6 bases short, with 14 bases between. The CDR3 consists of 14 residues. The DNA for the CDR3 is TGTGCCAGCAGCCGCGGGACTCCCAAGGATACGCAGTATTTT. Protein sequence: CASSRGTPKDTQYF.

In its sample, this clone ranks as medium-sized (0.01 to 0.1%). The chain carries TRBV4-1 and TRBJ2-1, with D perhaps TRBD2 (6 bases). This CDR3 comprises 16 residues. Trimming left V 3 bases short and J 7 bases short, with 19 bases between. CDR1 and CDR2 (germline): MGHRA, YSYEKL. CDR3 nucleotides: TGCGCCAGCAGCCACCTCGGGGGTAGCAGTGTAAATGAGCAGTTCTTC. Translation: CASSHLGGSSVNEQFF.

The V gene is TRBV6-1, the J gene TRBJ2-5, with 8 bases identical to TRBD1. This CDR3 is built from 15 residues. The ends lost 2 bases at V and 5 bases at J; junction bases unmatched: 7. Looked up from germline, CDR1 is MNHNS and CDR2 is SASEGT. The CDR3, as DNA: TGTGCCAGCAGTGAATATGGCAGGGGGCGTGAGACCCAGTACTTC. This translates into CASSEYGRGRETQYF.

The CDR3 DNA sequence: TGTGCCAGTAGTATGGCCCGGGGGAACACTGAAGCTTTCTTT. It translates to CASSMARGNTEAFF. The rearrangement joins TRBV19 to TRBJ1-1; D gene unclear. V was clipped by 3 bases and J by 1 base, with 9 bases between them. CDR3 size: 14 residues. In germline, CDR1 is LNHDA, CDR2 SQIVND (reference sequence).